The entry below gives a single T cell receptor beta chain sequence along with its context. The data were obtained in a study of CD8 T cells in Susac syndrome. Random hexamers were used to reverse transcribe roughly 0.5 to 1 ug of RNA. Amplification of the TCR beta CDR3 was carried out by immunoSEQ multiplex PCR, which spanned a total of 54 Vbeta and 13 Jbeta segments. TCRdb ran MiXCR on the immunoSEQ multiplex PCR reads and lists one entry per CDR3 protein. The sample has approximately 160,000 distinct CDR3 sequences; 93% are singletons. TCR beta was sequenced from blood CD8+ and CD4+ T cells. TEMRA cells were enriched by FACS, and CD4+ and CD8+ T cells were negatively isolated. CDR3 length equals 14 residues. The germline V and J ends were trimmed by 3 bases and 0 bases, with 9 bases remaining between them. Germline V lookup: CDR1 DFQATT, CDR2 SNEGSKA (reference sequence).

This clonotype was obtained from a human donor in good health. The sequenced material came from CD4+ T cells from PBMCs. The chain couples TRBV20-1 to TRBJ2-1; D gene unclear. The CDR3 nucleotides read TGCAGTGCTAGTGGTCTGAGCTCCTACAATGAGCAGTTCTTC. Its translation: CSASGLSSYNEQFF.